This T cell receptor (beta chain) is from a study of blood T cell repertoires in COVID-19. About the research overall: Acute and convalescent COVID-19 specimens originated in the United States, Italy and Spain.

As originally analysed: Researchers report that nucleated cell counts were estimated from reference gene primer amplification. Repertoires were generated with immunoSEQ multiplex PCR, while TCRdb's copy carries only in-frame clones and drops some. The V and J calls and clone size were taken over from that table, and D and trimming were inferred from the DNA. Of some 200,000 clones detected, around 84% appear once; the ten largest clones hold 15% to 20%. Remarks on this clone: Different DNA sequences within this sample yield the same CDR3.

The sequence was collected from a woman older than 75 with active or convalescent COVID-19. Sequenced: peripheral blood.

The CDR3 here is CASSRTGVNYGYTF. The CDR3 DNA reads as TGTGCCAGCAGCCGGACAGGGGTCAACTATGGCTACACCTTC. The chain joins TRBV5-6 to TRBJ1-2, with 9 positions matching TRBD1. This CDR3 has 14 residues. Germline CDR1 reads SGHDT; CDR2 reads YYEEEE. Losses at the gene ends were 4 bases for V and 2 bases for J; bases not matched to a gene: 3.